Listed here are 4 T cell receptor beta chains from one sample, sequenced in a study of T cell repertoires in cytomegalovirus infection. MiXCR was run by TCRdb on the reads, yielding one entry per CDR3 protein. The table records 350,000 to 500,000 distinct CDR3 sequences, roughly 30% of them present only once. The specimen was PBMCs. The source is a human donor in good health (CMV status not recorded). Some clones in this sample may be carry-over from other donors' samples.

This clonotype was recorded a few times. The gene calls are TRBV28 and TRBJ2-7; D perhaps matches TRBD1 (5 bases). The germline V gene has CDR1 MDHEN and CDR2 SYDVKM. Deletions cut 8 bases from V and 1 base from J, with 12 bases between. This CDR3 spans 13 amino acids. Here the CDR3 reads CASQDRVSYEQYF. In nucleotides, the CDR3 is TGTGCCAGCCAAGACAGAGTTTCCTACGAGCAGTACTTC.

The DNA of the CDR3 is TGCAGTGCTAGAGCGACAGGGTTTGATTCACCCCTCCACTTT. As protein: CSARATGFDSPLHF. This chain uses TRBV20-1 with TRBJ1-6; 7 bases fit TRBD1. In germline, CDR1 is DFQATT, CDR2 SNEGSKA (reference sequence). V trimming: 1 base; J trimming: 8 bases; junction bases outside the gene matches: 5. This CDR3 spans 14 amino acids.

Only a few counts were recorded for this clonotype. The chain recombines TRBV4-3 with TRBJ2-4; D not resolved. This CDR3 spans 13 amino acids. Germline V gene sequence: CDR1 LGHNA, CDR2 YSLEER. The V end was cut by 3 bases, the J end by 1 base, with 4 bases between. The CDR3 protein is CASSHRAKNIQYF. The CDR3 region has the DNA TGCGCCAGCAGCCACCGGGCCAAAAACATTCAGTACTTC.

The chain uses TRBV19 and TRBJ1-4; tentative D call: TRBD1 (5 bases). Germline V gene lookup returns CDR1 LNHDA and CDR2 SQIVND (reference sequence). CDR3 size: 16 residues. Deletions cut 4 bases from V and 0 bases from J, with 12 bases between. The CDR3 loop is CASSTTLTATNEKLFF. Here the CDR3 DNA reads TGTGCCAGTAGTACCACCCTGACAGCAACTAATGAAAAACTGTTTTTT.